This T cell receptor beta chain stems from a study of cytomegalovirus exposure and HLA in healthy donors. Study-wide results and caveats: Specificity for CMV antigens was confirmed in vitro for a few of the CMV-associated chains. TCR beta V- and J-gene trimming, according to a later analysis, was linked to a missense DCLRE1C variant.

A remark on this clone: Its specificity is not known.

Germline loops: CDR1 SGHNT, CDR2 YYREEE (reference sequence). The length of the CDR3 is 13 residues. Trimming took 3 bases from V and 2 from J, leaving 7 bases between them. Healthy bone marrow donors made up the donor group. PCR employed 60 Vbeta and 13 Jbeta primers. Authors' methods: A later analysis counted around 80 million unique TCR beta chains, around 12 million shared. Measured with immunoSEQ multiplex PCR; TCRdb has only the in-frame clones, and not every one. V and J calls and clone size are copied from that table; D and trimming were computed from the DNA. This table holds approximately 100,000 clones, approximately 80% found once.

The chain carries TRBV5-4 and TRBJ2-3, with D uncertain. Source material: PBMCs. This TCR was recovered from a woman aged 40 to 55 in good health and CMV-seropositive. CDR3 protein: CASSWPFTDTQYF. CDR3 in DNA: TGTGCCAGCAGCTGGCCCTTCACAGATACGCAGTATTTT. Full variable domain (missing parts from reference TRBV5-4 and TRBJ2-3): ETGVTQSPTHLIKTRGQQVTLRCSSQSGHNTVSWYQQALGQGPQFIFQYYREEENGRGNFPPRFSGLQFPNYSSELNVNALELDDSALYLCASSWPFTDTQYFGPGTRLTVL.